These 18 T cell receptor beta chains were all obtained from the same sample, sequenced in a study of cytomegalovirus exposure and HLA in healthy donors. The PCR used 60 Vbeta and 13 Jbeta primers. Assay used: immunoSEQ multiplex PCR; TCRdb lists only in-frame clones, some missing. In the table there are about 190,000 clones, around 80% of which are singletons. Sample: PBMCs. Source of these receptors: a man aged 35 to 55 in good health and CMV-seropositive.

The V and J genes are TRBV28 and TRBJ2-7, with D unclear. Germline CDR1 MDHEN, CDR2 SYDVKM. The CDR3 consists of 14 residues. V lost 7 bases and J 7 bases, leaving 20 bases between the germline ends. The CDR3 protein is CASIGVPTPEEQYF. Here the CDR3 DNA reads TGTGCCAGCATCGGTGTCCCCACCCCGGAGGAGCAGTACTTC.

This chain joins TRBV27 and TRBJ2-5, with 9 bases matching TRBD1. Judging by the DNA end, TRBJ2-7 fits better; the J call may be wrong. Germline CDR1 and CDR2: MNHEY and SMNVEV (reference sequence). CDR3 size: 15 residues. CDR3 coding DNA: TGTGCCAGCAGTCGGTTAGGGACAGGGACCTACGAGCAGTACTTC. The encoded protein is CASSRLGTGTYEQYF.

This chain connects TRBV19 to TRBJ2-7, with 11 bases that match TRBD2. Trimming cost V 5 bases and J 1 base; bases outside gene matches: 4. Germline V gene lookup returns CDR1 LNHDA and CDR2 SQIVND (reference sequence). This CDR3 is 15 amino acids long. CDR3 DNA sequence: TGTGCCAGTAGTCGGACTAGCGGGCGATCCTACGAGCAGTACTTC. This encodes CASSRTSGRSYEQYF.

This clone was counted a few times. V gene TRBV6-5 combines with J gene TRBJ1-2, with 9 nucleotides matching TRBD1. V shed 2 bases and J 8 bases; nucleotides not matched to a gene: 9. The CDR3 covers 15 residues. CDR1 and CDR2 from the germline V gene are MNHEY and SVGAGI. Here the CDR3 reads CASSYGDRAPLGYTF. The CDR3 coding sequence is TGTGCCAGCAGTTACGGGGACAGGGCGCCGCTCGGCTACACCTTC.

V usage is TRBV2 and J usage is TRBJ2-2, with 15 bases that match TRBD2. In germline, CDR1 is SNHLY, CDR2 FYNNEI. This CDR3 is 18 amino acids long. The ends lost 5 bases at V and 3 bases at J; junction bases unmatched: 7. CDR3 bases: TGTGCCAGCAGTACTGGACTAGCGGGGGGGCCGGACACCGGGGAGCTGTTTTTT. Translation gives CASSTGLAGGPDTGELFF.

This clone has more than one count but fewer than ten. At one end, the junction sequence differs from germline, possibly due to a read error. This chain connects TRBV7-7 to TRBJ2-5, with a possible D match to TRBD1 (6 bases). The germline V gene has CDR1 SSHAT and CDR2 FNYEAQ (reference sequence). The CDR3 runs to 15 residues. Here the CDR3 reads CASSLGARGVETQYF. The DNA for the CDR3 is TGTGCTAGCAGCTTAGGGGCCAGGGGAGTAGAGACCCAGTACTTC.

The CDR3 DNA is TGTGCCAGCAGCTACCCTCAGGGGCGGGAGACCCAGTACTTC. Amino acids: CASSYPQGRETQYF. The chain has TRBV5-6 and TRBJ2-5; tentative D call: TRBD1 (6 bases). Looked up from germline, CDR1 is SGHDT and CDR2 is YYEEEE. CDR3 length: 14 residues. With 3 bases removed from V and 5 bases from J, the gap between germline ends came to 14 bases.

This chain connects TRBV19 to TRBJ2-7, with TRBD1 identical over 8 bases. The V and J ends lost 1 base and 2 bases, in that order; junction bases with no gene match: 1. Germline CDR1 is LNHDA and CDR2 is SQIVND (reference sequence). The CDR3 loop spans 14 amino acids. CDR3 residues: CASSIGQGTYEQYF. The CDR3 bases are TGTGCCAGTAGTATAGGACAGGGGACCTACGAGCAGTACTTC.

The chain uses TRBV27 and TRBJ1-4, with TRBD1 as a possible D gene (6 bases). V was trimmed by 5 bases and J by 0 bases, leaving 16 bases between them. In germline, CDR1 is MNHEY, CDR2 SMNVEV (reference sequence). The CDR3 spans 17 residues. CDR3 sequence reads: CASSEGVTFSTNEKLFF. In DNA, the CDR3 is TGTGCCAGCAGTGAGGGGGTGACATTTTCAACTAATGAAAAACTGTTTTTT.

The CDR3: CAWSGQGWAGELFF. The CDR3 bases are TGTGCCTGGAGTGGACAGGGTTGGGCCGGGGAGCTGTTTTTT. The gene calls are TRBV30 and TRBJ2-2; 7 nucleotides agree with TRBD1. Germline assignment: CDR1 GTSNPN and CDR2 SVGIG (reference sequence). This CDR3 is built from 14 residues. The V and J ends lost 1 base and 6 bases, in that order; junction bases with no gene match: 5.

CDR3 residues: CASIREGLAKNIQYF. The CDR3 DNA reads as TGTGCCAGCATAAGGGAGGGACTAGCCAAAAACATTCAGTACTTC. The rearrangement links TRBV2 to TRBJ2-4, with TRBD2 matching over 7 bases. The CDR3 covers 15 residues. Trimming took 7 bases from V and 0 from J; bases not matched to a gene: 6. From germline, CDR1 is SNHLY and CDR2 FYNNEI.

The chain employs TRBV28 and TRBJ2-5; 7 bases fit TRBD2. The CDR3 spans 16 residues. Germline V CDR1 and CDR2: MDHEN, SYDVKM. The V and J ends lost 5 bases and 0 bases, in that order; junction bases with no gene match: 9. The CDR3 sequence: CASSDRLGGYQETQYF. The CDR3 DNA reads TGTGCCAGCAGTGACCGCCTCGGGGGGTACCAAGAGACCCAGTACTTC.

The J gene is TRBJ2-7, the V gene TRBV7-2, with a tentative D call TRBD1 (6 bases). The CDR3 contains 12 residues. Germline V gene data show CDR1 as SGHTA and CDR2 as FQGNSA. Trimming pared 0 bases from V and 7 bases from J, leaving 7 bases between. CDR3 sequence: CASSLATGEQYF. The CDR3 nucleotides read TGTGCCAGCAGCTTAGCTACAGGGGAGCAGTACTTC. Together with reference TRBV7-2 and TRBJ2-7, the CDR3 gives the full variable domain: GAGVSQSPSNKVTEKGKDVELRCDPISGHTALYWYRQSLGQGLEFLIYFQGNSAPDKSGLPSDRFSAERTGGSVSTLTIQRTQQEDSAVYLCASSLATGEQYFGPGTRLTVT.

The chain has TRBV5-1 and TRBJ2-5; 13 bases line up with TRBD2. The CDR3 is made up of 18 amino acids. Trimming at V came to 0 bases and at J to 0 bases, leaving 5 bases not matched to a gene. Germline V gene sequence: CDR1 SGHRS, CDR2 YFSETQ. This CDR3 reads CASSLGLAGGQYQETQYF. Written as DNA, the CDR3 is TGCGCCAGCAGCTTGGGACTAGCGGGGGGCCAGTACCAAGAGACCCAGTACTTC. Based on the CDR3 plus reference TRBV5-1 and TRBJ2-5, the full variable domain is KAGVTQTPRYLIKTRGQQVTLSCSPISGHRSVSWYQQTPGQGLQFLFEYFSETQRNKGNFPGRFSGRQFSNSRSEMNVSTLELGDSALYLCASSLGLAGGQYQETQYFGPGTRLLVL.

The V and J genes are TRBV6-5 and TRBJ2-5; D possibly corresponds to TRBD2 (5 bases). Germline V CDR1 and CDR2: MNHEY, SVGAGI. Trimming removed 5 bases at V and 0 bases at J, with 10 bases between. The CDR3 sequence is 14 residues long. The DNA for the CDR3 is TGTGCCAGCAGTCGGGCGGACTACCAAGAGACCCAGTACTTC. This codes for CASSRADYQETQYF.

The chain employs TRBV5-6 and TRBJ2-1; TRBD2 matches 9 bases. CDR3 length equals 16 residues. V was pared by 6 bases and J by 10 bases, with 17 bases of the junction left unmatched. The V gene's germline CDR1 is SGHDT and CDR2 YYEEEE. For the CDR3, the DNA is TGTGCCAGCACCACGCTGGCGGGGGGGCCTTACGACGAGCAGTTCTTC. This encodes CASTTLAGGPYDEQFF.

The V gene is TRBV11-1, the J gene TRBJ2-2; D possibly corresponds to TRBD2 (5 bases). With 5 bases removed from V and 5 bases from J, the gap between germline ends came to 21 bases. Per germline, CDR1 SGHAT and CDR2 FQDESV (reference sequence). CDR3 length: 17 amino acids. The CDR3 DNA reads TGTGCCAGCAGCCTCGGACCGGGGAAGGTGCTTACCGGGGAGCTGTTTTTT. Translated, it gives CASSLGPGKVLTGELFF.

This chain links TRBV6-5 with TRBJ2-7, with D possibly TRBD1 on 6 matching bases. CDR3 length equals 13 residues. V dropped 2 bases and J dropped 4 bases, with 9 bases sitting between them. Germline V gene data show CDR1 as MNHEY and CDR2 as SVGAGI. CDR3 bases: TGTGCCAGCAGTTACCGCAGGGGATACGAGCAGTACTTC. Translating it yields CASSYRRGYEQYF.